One sample yielded the 8 T cell receptor beta chains listed below, sequenced in a study of blood T cell repertoires in COVID-19. The assay was immunoSEQ multiplex PCR, and TCRdb's table has in-frame clones only and misses some. There are about 270,000 clones in the sample; about 89% occur only once, and approximately 2.6% lies in the top ten. Sequencing was performed on PBMCs or T cells enriched from blood (not recorded which). All receptors derive from a woman aged 18-29 years who had recovered from COVID-19.

This rearrangement joins TRBV5-8 to TRBJ2-5, with 9 positions matching TRBD2. From germline, CDR1 is SGHTS and CDR2 YDEGEE. The CDR3 runs to 13 residues. The trim removed 7 bases at V and 12 bases at J, leaving 13 bases unmatched. CDR3 coding DNA: TGTGCCAGCGCATGGCTAGCGGGGACTACCAAGTACTTC. Protein: CASAWLAGTTKYF.

The chain has TRBV27 and TRBJ2-3; 10 bases map to TRBD2. J gave up 6 bases and V 6 bases, and 12 bases lay outside the gene matches. CDR1 is MNHEY, CDR2 SMNVEV, per germline (reference sequence). The CDR3 consists of 16 residues. This CDR3 is CASRSWSSGGKDTQYF. The CDR3 DNA reads as TGTGCCAGCAGAAGCTGGAGTAGCGGGGGGAAGGATACGCAGTATTTT.

The chain joins TRBV24-1 to TRBJ2-2; D gene unclear. V was pared by 4 bases and J by 9 bases, with 5 bases between. The CDR3 totals 11 residues. CDR1 and CDR2 from the germline V gene are KGHDR and SFDVKD. The CDR3 here is CATSDLRELFF. The CDR3 nucleotides are TGTGCCACCAGTGACTTAAGGGAGCTGTTTTTT.

This rearrangement joins TRBV9 to TRBJ1-2; possible D gene TRBD1, 5 bases. Trimming removed 4 bases at V and 2 bases at J, with 12 bases between. This CDR3 is built from 14 residues. CDR1 and CDR2 from the germline V gene are SGDLS and YYNGEE. The CDR3, as DNA: TGTGCCAGCAGCCCCTCCGACAGCAACTATGGCTACACCTTC. It translates to CASSPSDSNYGYTF.

V usage is TRBV27 and J usage is TRBJ1-1; no clear D gene. This CDR3 comprises 13 residues. The germline CDR1 and CDR2 sequences are MNHEY and SMNVEV (reference sequence). V lost 2 bases, J lost 5 bases, and 9 bases lay in between. The CDR3 loop is CASSLIGGTEAFF. DNA for the CDR3: TGTGCCAGCAGTTTAATCGGCGGAACTGAAGCTTTCTTT.

The chain is built from TRBV7-9 and TRBJ2-3; 7 bases fit TRBD2. CDR3 length: 14 amino acids. V shed 8 bases, J shed 8 bases, and the junction held 13 bases outside the gene matches. Per germline, CDR1 SEHNR and CDR2 FQNEAQ (reference sequence). As DNA, the CDR3 is TGTGCCAGCGGGATAAGGGGACTAATCTCTACGCAGTATTTT. It codes for CASGIRGLISTQYF.

The chain combines TRBV4-1 with TRBJ1-1; no reliable D call. From germline, CDR1 is MGHRA and CDR2 YSYEKL. The CDR3 is 14 amino acids. V was shortened by 1 base and J by 1 base, with 7 bases between the two germline ends. The CDR3 region has the DNA TGCGCCAGCAGCCAAGGGTTCAGGAACACTGAAGCTTTCTTT. Translating gives CASSQGFRNTEAFF.

The V and J genes are TRBV4-1 and TRBJ2-5; D not resolved. The V end was cut by 1 base, the J end by 5 bases, with 11 bases between. The length of the CDR3 is 14 residues. Germline V gene lookup returns CDR1 MGHRA and CDR2 YSYEKL. The CDR3 region has the DNA TGCGCCAGCAGCCAAGGTAACTGGTGGGAGACCCAGTACTTC. This encodes CASSQGNWWETQYF.